Below, one TCR beta chain is given with its context. The antigen is undetermined. The data are from a study of T cells expressing NK-cell markers. Study information: Sorted CD3+CD56+NKG2C+, CD3+CD56+NKG2C- and CD3+CD56-NKG2C+ T cells supplied TCR beta repertoires. Within the sequenced cohort of eight donors, seven exhibited HCMV seropositivity and one was seronegative. Study-level points and caveats: NKG2C+ dominant clonotypes from 6 or 7 donors made up about 1.0-8% of CD8+ T cells. Researchers report these clonotypes also headed the CD3+CD56-NKG2C+ fraction in a few donors.

The CDR3 runs 15 residues. Germline V gene lookup returns CDR1 SGHAT and CDR2 FQNNGV. TCRdb re-called the 5' RACE reads and gives one entry per CDR3 protein, without DNA. The sample yields some 110,000 distinct CDR3 sequences, of which the top ten take up 18%. Sequenced input: blood T cells: a sorted CD56 or NKG2C T cell subset, CD4+ or CD8+ T cells, or bulk PBMC T cells (not recorded which). The clonotype originates from a woman between 18 and 70 years old in good health. The chain uses TRBV11-2 and TRBJ2-3; TCRdb proposes TRBD1, but this gene call is untestable without DNA. The CDR3 here is CASSLALGGTDTQYF.